Reported below is one T cell receptor beta chain. This entry belongs to a study of OX40 agonist ivuxolimab in advanced cancers. In the study overall: The mean age was roughly 60 years, ranging from 23 to 79, with about four fifths of participants male.

This CDR3 spans 16 amino acids. The V gene end was trimmed by 5 bases and the J gene end by 1 base; junction bases not matched to a gene: 6. Germline assignment: CDR1 MGHRA and CDR2 YSYEKL. Clones were read by immunoSEQ multiplex PCR, and TCRdb kept only the in-frame ones, dropping some. The data contain roughly 60,000 clones, about 90% of them seen just once; the ten biggest clones take up around 15%. This chain joins TRBV4-1 and TRBJ2-5; TRBD2 matches at 11 bases. This receptor was obtained from an adult with an advanced solid tumor such as melanoma, head and neck, liver or kidney cancer. The sequencing used CD4+ or CD8+ T cells sorted from blood, collected in a trial of the OX40 agonist ivuxolimab. The CDR3 DNA follows: TGCGCCAGCAGCTCCGGGACTAGCGGACCCCAAGAGACCCAGTACTTC. The encoded protein is CASSSGTSGPQETQYF.